Following are 22 T cell receptor beta chains from one sample sequenced in a study of naive and memory T cell subsets. Both TRBC1 and TRBC2 were covered by a beta constant-region primer of two equimolar oligonucleotides. TCRdb re-called the UMI-ligation and nested PCR reads with MiXCR, one entry per CDR3 protein. The sample lists around 160,000 distinct CDR3 sequences; about 17% were seen once. Sequencing was done on a sample of naive CD4+ T cells from blood. These receptors originate from a human donor in good health.

This clonotype was counted between two and nine times. This rearrangement joins TRBV10-3 to TRBJ2-1; D call uncertain. This CDR3 region has 12 residues. Deletions cut 4 bases from V and 4 bases from J, with 5 bases between. CDR1 is ENHRY and CDR2 is SYGVKD in the germline V gene. The CDR3 DNA follows: TGTGCCATCAGTGGGCAGTACAATGAGCAGTTCTTC. Translating it yields CAISGQYNEQFF.

The rearrangement uses TRBV6-5 and TRBJ1-1; a weak D match, TRBD1 (6 bases). Trimming stripped 6 bases from V and 1 base from J, with 18 bases between. The length of the CDR3 is 16 residues. Germline V gives CDR1 MNHEY, CDR2 SVGAGI. The CDR3 loop reads CASRIRTDSRNTEAFF. The CDR3 DNA is TGTGCCAGCAGAATTCGGACAGACTCAAGGAACACTGAAGCTTTCTTT.

This clonotype has a handful of counts. The rearrangement joins TRBV29-1 to TRBJ2-3; D perhaps matches TRBD1 (5 bases). V shed 4 bases and J shed 3 bases, with 8 bases lying between them. The V gene's germline CDR1 is SQVTM and CDR2 ANQGSEA. This CDR3 spans 12 amino acids. In DNA form, the CDR3 reads TGCAGCGTTGGCCAGGGAACAGATACGCAGTATTTT. Translation: CSVGQGTDTQYF.

This clonotype came up a few times. This chain links TRBV20-1 with TRBJ2-3; 11 bases match TRBD2. V was pared by 5 bases and J by 2 bases, with 3 bases of the junction left unmatched. Germline values: CDR1 DFQATT, CDR2 SNEGSKA (reference sequence). This CDR3 has 14 amino acids. The CDR3 DNA sequence: TGCAGTGCTTATAGCGGGAGGGCCACAGATACGCAGTATTTT. Translation gives CSAYSGRATDTQYF.

This chain links TRBV4-1 with TRBJ2-1; 10 bases fit TRBD2. Germline V gives CDR1 MGHRA, CDR2 YSYEKL. The CDR3 runs 15 residues. J gave up 4 bases and V 4 bases, and 4 bases lay outside the gene matches. CDR3: CASSLLAGLYNEQFF. The DNA for the CDR3 is TGCGCCAGCAGCCTACTAGCGGGGCTATACAATGAGCAGTTCTTC.

This clonotype was counted only a few times. J is TRBJ2-3 and V is TRBV20-1, with D tentatively TRBD1 or TRBD2 (5 bases each). V lost 1 base and J lost 3, with 14 bases in between. Germline loops: CDR1 DFQATT, CDR2 SNEGSKA (reference sequence). The CDR3 has 15 amino acids. DNA of the CDR3: TGCAGTGCTAGAGTCCCTGGGGGTAGAACAGATACGCAGTATTTT. It encodes CSARVPGGRTDTQYF.

This clonotype was counted between two and nine times. The genes are TRBV10-3 and TRBJ2-1, with TRBD1 identical over 10 bases. Unmatched junction bases numbered 9, after V lost 6 bases and J lost 7 bases. The CDR3 covers 15 residues. Per germline, CDR1 ENHRY and CDR2 SYGVKD. The CDR3: CAIRPGQGVLNEQFF. CDR3 DNA sequence: TGTGCCATCAGACCCGGACAGGGGGTTTTGAATGAGCAGTTCTTC.

The chain employs TRBV6-2 or TRBV6-3 and TRBJ2-7; TRBD2 matches 9 bases. The CDR3 has 15 residues. Trimming cost V 6 bases and J 4 bases; bases outside gene matches: 10. The germline CDR1 and CDR2 sequences are MNHEY and SVGEGT. In DNA, the CDR3 is TGTGCCAGCAGAAGCGGTGATAGCGGGAGTTACGAGCAGTACTTC. It encodes CASRSGDSGSYEQYF.

The chain carries TRBV29-1 and TRBJ2-3, with 7 bases matching TRBD1. The germline V gene has CDR1 SQVTM and CDR2 ANQGSEA. The ends lost 5 bases at V and 2 bases at J; junction bases unmatched: 4. CDR3 length: 13 amino acids. The CDR3 loop is CSVRGRITDTQYF. CDR3 bases: TGCAGCGTTAGGGGGCGAATCACAGATACGCAGTATTTT.

The chain has TRBV6-5 and TRBJ1-2, with 10 bases identical to TRBD1. Germline CDR1 MNHEY, CDR2 SVGAGI. Unmatched junction bases numbered 5, after V lost 6 bases and J lost 4 bases. The CDR3 is 14 residues long. The CDR3 coding sequence is TGTGCCAGCAGAAAGGACAGGGGGACCTATGGCTACACCTTC. Translation: CASRKDRGTYGYTF.

There are many counts of this clonotype. This CDR3 reads CSARDPGQGTYEQYF. As DNA, the CDR3 is TGCAGTGCTAGGGACCCGGGACAGGGGACCTACGAGCAGTACTTC. This chain connects TRBV20-1 to TRBJ2-7, with 10 bases that match TRBD1. The CDR3 consists of 15 residues. Germline lookup yields CDR1 DFQATT and CDR2 SNEGSKA (reference sequence). V shed 3 bases and J 2 bases; nucleotides not matched to a gene: 7.

This clonotype was picked up a small number of times. The gene calls are TRBV5-4 and TRBJ2-1, with TRBD2 identical over 7 bases. Germline trimming cut 4 bases from V and 8 bases from J; bases unmatched to any gene: 12. Germline CDR1 SGHNT, CDR2 YYREEE (reference sequence). The CDR3 runs to 15 residues. The CDR3 nucleotides are TGTGCCAGCAGCAGGGAGGGGCGGATAGTCGATGAGCAGTTCTTC. Its protein is CASSREGRIVDEQFF.

The chain links TRBV12-3 or TRBV12-4 to TRBJ2-2; unclear D gene. The CDR3 sequence is 14 residues long. The V end was cut by 7 bases, the J end by 3 bases, with 12 bases between. CDR3 protein: CASTLAADTGELFF. The CDR3 DNA sequence: TGTGCCAGCACCCTGGCGGCCGACACCGGGGAGCTGTTTTTT.

This clonotype occurred a few times. The chain recombines TRBV10-3 with TRBJ2-1; no clear D gene. This CDR3 is 14 amino acids long. Trimming shortened V by 7 bases and J by 4 bases, and 14 bases separated the two germline ends. Germline assignment: CDR1 ENHRY and CDR2 SYGVKD. The CDR3 protein is CAITAIGAYNEQFF. DNA for the CDR3: TGTGCCATCACTGCCATCGGAGCGTACAATGAGCAGTTCTTC.

The rearrangement links TRBV6-2 or TRBV6-3 to TRBJ1-5, with D unresolved. This CDR3 is built from 16 residues. Germline V gene sequence: CDR1 MNHEY, CDR2 SVGEGT. V shed 4 bases and J shed 0 bases, with 13 bases lying between them. CDR3 amino acids: CASSFRTGYSNQPQHF. The CDR3 DNA follows: TGTGCCAGCAGTTTTCGTACTGGGTATAGCAATCAGCCCCAGCATTTT.

The chain employs TRBV6-2 or TRBV6-3 and TRBJ2-1; tentative D call: TRBD1 (6 bases). The CDR3 is made up of 15 amino acids. The V gene's germline CDR1 is MNHEY and CDR2 SVGEGT. V was pared by 7 bases and J by 3 bases, with 16 bases between. The CDR3 region has the DNA TGTGCCAGCAAGGGGACCACAGGGAACTACAATGAGCAGTTCTTC. Residues: CASKGTTGNYNEQFF.

V usage is TRBV20-1 and J usage is TRBJ2-7; D remains ambiguous. The V gene lost 4 bases and the J gene lost 2 bases, with 9 bases spanning the gap. Per germline, CDR1 DFQATT and CDR2 SNEGSKA (reference sequence). The CDR3 length is 12 residues. For the CDR3, the DNA is TGCAGTGCTATGAAATATACCTACGAGCAGTACTTC. It codes for CSAMKYTYEQYF.

V gene TRBV19 combines with J gene TRBJ2-5; D uncertain. Trimming removed 1 base at V and 1 base at J, with 13 bases between. This CDR3 spans 16 amino acids. Germline V gene sequence: CDR1 LNHDA, CDR2 SQIVND (reference sequence). The CDR3 DNA is TGTGCCAGTAGTATAGCGAAGCCGTTGATCCAAGAGACCCAGTACTTC. It translates to CASSIAKPLIQETQYF.

The sample holds a few counts of this clonotype. V usage is TRBV20-1 and J usage is TRBJ1-5; possible D gene TRBD1, 5 bases. V lost 6 bases, J lost 2 bases, and 14 bases lay in between. The CDR3 totals 14 residues. Germline V gene sequence: CDR1 DFQATT, CDR2 SNEGSKA (reference sequence). CDR3 amino acids: CSARDLEGNQPQHF. The CDR3 bases are TGCAGTGCCAGGGACCTGGAAGGCAATCAGCCCCAGCATTTT.

V is TRBV11-2 and J is TRBJ2-2, with 8 bases matching TRBD2. Germline values: CDR1 SGHAT, CDR2 FQNNGV. The CDR3 contains 16 residues. After removal of 5 bases from V and 5 bases from J, the junction contained 10 bases not matched to a gene. The CDR3 DNA reads as TGTGCCAGCAGCCCGCAAGCGGGAGCGGTGACCGGGGAGCTGTTTTTT. Residues: CASSPQAGAVTGELFF.

Many counts were recorded for this clonotype. J is TRBJ2-3 and V is TRBV6-2 or TRBV6-3; D remains unclear. The CDR3 is made up of 14 amino acids. Looked up from germline, CDR1 is MNHEY and CDR2 is SVGEGT. Trimming took off 0 bases at V and 5 bases at J, with 9 bases between the two ends. The CDR3 coding sequence is TGTGCCAGCAGTTACTCGTTAGGAAGAGATACGCAGTATTTT. Encoded protein: CASSYSLGRDTQYF.

The chain carries TRBV7-9 and TRBJ1-4; no firm D call. The germline gives CDR1 SEHNR, CDR2 FQNEAQ (reference sequence). V lost 2 bases to trimming and J lost 0 bases, with 13 bases between them. The CDR3 covers 17 residues. The CDR3 is CASSLRGVGATNEKLFF. In DNA, the CDR3 is TGTGCCAGCAGCTTACGCGGTGTCGGAGCAACTAATGAAAAACTGTTTTTT.